The present entry profiles one T cell receptor (beta chain) with its context. Its antigen is not yet known. Base qualities are not recorded, but no much larger clone differs from it by a single base. The entry originates in a study of T-cell memory formation after mild COVID-19 (dated by TCRdb to the early 2020s). A note on the overall study: TCR sequence clusters from the two donors were found to be largely donor specific. Longitudinal TCRalpha and TCRbeta repertoire sequencing tracked T-cell clones expanding and contracting after mild COVID-19 in a couple of donors. Two young, previously healthy adult volunteers, one female and one male, were included in the cohort. The paper's findings and limits, for the study overall: Only a couple of mild cases were covered in the study, and larger cohorts including severe cases with pre-infection samples were considered necessary. The detection of some responding clones in pre-infection memory suggests that pre-existing cross-reactive memory T cells joined the SARS-CoV-2 response. Contracting CD4+ clones were found mainly in CM and EM memory subsets, while CD8+ clones were enriched in EMRA. Balanced CD4/CD8 phenotypes were observed for clones contracting from day 15 to 85, whereas a bias towards CD4+ was observed for a second wave of clones expanding from day 15 to 37. The second-wave clones that peaked on day 37 were not confirmed to be SARS-CoV-2 specific.

PBMCs were isolated by Ficoll-Paque density gradient centrifugation. The V and J ends are trimmed by 5 bases and 1 base, leaving 12 bases between them. The CDR3 covers 14 residues, taking in both the cysteine and the phenylalanine. Just CDR3 DNA is preserved here, 42 bases in frame from base 1. From a lookup of the germline V gene, CDR1 and CDR2 are SGHRS and YFSETQ. Sequencing took place on an Illumina NovaSeq 6000. cDNA libraries for TCRalpha and TCRbeta were prepared by 5'RACE using constant-segment primers, with sample barcodes and unique molecular identifiers added. Trizol reagent was used to extract RNA from every sample. The libraries were amplified in two PCR steps, and the second step added a second sample barcode and Illumina TruSeq adapters. Sequencing of libraries was performed on an Illumina NovaSeq with 2 x 150 bp paired-end reads. The source study handled its data this way. Demultiplexing of reads and collapsing into UMI-guided consensus sequences were performed with migec v1.2.7. With mixcr v2.1.11, UMI consensuses were aligned to TRA and TRB V and J templates and assembled into clonotypes. A clonotype was counted as expanded or contracted only if both edgeR and NoisET called the change significant, with noise models trained on biological replicates. For edgeR calls, the cutoffs were a false discovery rate-adjusted p below 0.01 and a log2 fold-change threshold of 1. As an exploratory analysis of dynamics, max-normalized trajectories of the 1000 most abundant clonotypes were examined by PCA with hierarchical clustering. Separately sequenced CD4+ and CD8+ repertoires were used to assign the CD4 or CD8 phenotype of responding clones. TCRdb applied fastp at Q25 and MiXCR to the public reads, then kept only in-frame beta chains. Here each entry gathers all rows of one CDR3 protein and keeps the most common genes and DNA. TCRdb assigned the V and J calls; the authors' analysis was not used. In all, the sample holds roughly 510,000 distinct CDR3 sequences, and around 15% of those were seen once. The ten largest clones take up about 7.5% of the sample.

The V and J segments used are TRBV5-1 and TRBJ2-5; the D gene is not confidently resolved. Material for sequencing was PBMCs or a T cell subset sorted from them (not recorded which). This TCR was sampled from an adult woman who had mild COVID-19 (a few samples of this study predate the infection). The sample titles of this study are shuffled in the database, so cell type and time point are left out; the donor was told from shared clones. The CDR3 loop reads CASSPHGFQETQYF. In nucleotides, the sequence is TGCGCCAGCAGTCCACACGGGTTCCAAGAGACCCAGTACTTC.